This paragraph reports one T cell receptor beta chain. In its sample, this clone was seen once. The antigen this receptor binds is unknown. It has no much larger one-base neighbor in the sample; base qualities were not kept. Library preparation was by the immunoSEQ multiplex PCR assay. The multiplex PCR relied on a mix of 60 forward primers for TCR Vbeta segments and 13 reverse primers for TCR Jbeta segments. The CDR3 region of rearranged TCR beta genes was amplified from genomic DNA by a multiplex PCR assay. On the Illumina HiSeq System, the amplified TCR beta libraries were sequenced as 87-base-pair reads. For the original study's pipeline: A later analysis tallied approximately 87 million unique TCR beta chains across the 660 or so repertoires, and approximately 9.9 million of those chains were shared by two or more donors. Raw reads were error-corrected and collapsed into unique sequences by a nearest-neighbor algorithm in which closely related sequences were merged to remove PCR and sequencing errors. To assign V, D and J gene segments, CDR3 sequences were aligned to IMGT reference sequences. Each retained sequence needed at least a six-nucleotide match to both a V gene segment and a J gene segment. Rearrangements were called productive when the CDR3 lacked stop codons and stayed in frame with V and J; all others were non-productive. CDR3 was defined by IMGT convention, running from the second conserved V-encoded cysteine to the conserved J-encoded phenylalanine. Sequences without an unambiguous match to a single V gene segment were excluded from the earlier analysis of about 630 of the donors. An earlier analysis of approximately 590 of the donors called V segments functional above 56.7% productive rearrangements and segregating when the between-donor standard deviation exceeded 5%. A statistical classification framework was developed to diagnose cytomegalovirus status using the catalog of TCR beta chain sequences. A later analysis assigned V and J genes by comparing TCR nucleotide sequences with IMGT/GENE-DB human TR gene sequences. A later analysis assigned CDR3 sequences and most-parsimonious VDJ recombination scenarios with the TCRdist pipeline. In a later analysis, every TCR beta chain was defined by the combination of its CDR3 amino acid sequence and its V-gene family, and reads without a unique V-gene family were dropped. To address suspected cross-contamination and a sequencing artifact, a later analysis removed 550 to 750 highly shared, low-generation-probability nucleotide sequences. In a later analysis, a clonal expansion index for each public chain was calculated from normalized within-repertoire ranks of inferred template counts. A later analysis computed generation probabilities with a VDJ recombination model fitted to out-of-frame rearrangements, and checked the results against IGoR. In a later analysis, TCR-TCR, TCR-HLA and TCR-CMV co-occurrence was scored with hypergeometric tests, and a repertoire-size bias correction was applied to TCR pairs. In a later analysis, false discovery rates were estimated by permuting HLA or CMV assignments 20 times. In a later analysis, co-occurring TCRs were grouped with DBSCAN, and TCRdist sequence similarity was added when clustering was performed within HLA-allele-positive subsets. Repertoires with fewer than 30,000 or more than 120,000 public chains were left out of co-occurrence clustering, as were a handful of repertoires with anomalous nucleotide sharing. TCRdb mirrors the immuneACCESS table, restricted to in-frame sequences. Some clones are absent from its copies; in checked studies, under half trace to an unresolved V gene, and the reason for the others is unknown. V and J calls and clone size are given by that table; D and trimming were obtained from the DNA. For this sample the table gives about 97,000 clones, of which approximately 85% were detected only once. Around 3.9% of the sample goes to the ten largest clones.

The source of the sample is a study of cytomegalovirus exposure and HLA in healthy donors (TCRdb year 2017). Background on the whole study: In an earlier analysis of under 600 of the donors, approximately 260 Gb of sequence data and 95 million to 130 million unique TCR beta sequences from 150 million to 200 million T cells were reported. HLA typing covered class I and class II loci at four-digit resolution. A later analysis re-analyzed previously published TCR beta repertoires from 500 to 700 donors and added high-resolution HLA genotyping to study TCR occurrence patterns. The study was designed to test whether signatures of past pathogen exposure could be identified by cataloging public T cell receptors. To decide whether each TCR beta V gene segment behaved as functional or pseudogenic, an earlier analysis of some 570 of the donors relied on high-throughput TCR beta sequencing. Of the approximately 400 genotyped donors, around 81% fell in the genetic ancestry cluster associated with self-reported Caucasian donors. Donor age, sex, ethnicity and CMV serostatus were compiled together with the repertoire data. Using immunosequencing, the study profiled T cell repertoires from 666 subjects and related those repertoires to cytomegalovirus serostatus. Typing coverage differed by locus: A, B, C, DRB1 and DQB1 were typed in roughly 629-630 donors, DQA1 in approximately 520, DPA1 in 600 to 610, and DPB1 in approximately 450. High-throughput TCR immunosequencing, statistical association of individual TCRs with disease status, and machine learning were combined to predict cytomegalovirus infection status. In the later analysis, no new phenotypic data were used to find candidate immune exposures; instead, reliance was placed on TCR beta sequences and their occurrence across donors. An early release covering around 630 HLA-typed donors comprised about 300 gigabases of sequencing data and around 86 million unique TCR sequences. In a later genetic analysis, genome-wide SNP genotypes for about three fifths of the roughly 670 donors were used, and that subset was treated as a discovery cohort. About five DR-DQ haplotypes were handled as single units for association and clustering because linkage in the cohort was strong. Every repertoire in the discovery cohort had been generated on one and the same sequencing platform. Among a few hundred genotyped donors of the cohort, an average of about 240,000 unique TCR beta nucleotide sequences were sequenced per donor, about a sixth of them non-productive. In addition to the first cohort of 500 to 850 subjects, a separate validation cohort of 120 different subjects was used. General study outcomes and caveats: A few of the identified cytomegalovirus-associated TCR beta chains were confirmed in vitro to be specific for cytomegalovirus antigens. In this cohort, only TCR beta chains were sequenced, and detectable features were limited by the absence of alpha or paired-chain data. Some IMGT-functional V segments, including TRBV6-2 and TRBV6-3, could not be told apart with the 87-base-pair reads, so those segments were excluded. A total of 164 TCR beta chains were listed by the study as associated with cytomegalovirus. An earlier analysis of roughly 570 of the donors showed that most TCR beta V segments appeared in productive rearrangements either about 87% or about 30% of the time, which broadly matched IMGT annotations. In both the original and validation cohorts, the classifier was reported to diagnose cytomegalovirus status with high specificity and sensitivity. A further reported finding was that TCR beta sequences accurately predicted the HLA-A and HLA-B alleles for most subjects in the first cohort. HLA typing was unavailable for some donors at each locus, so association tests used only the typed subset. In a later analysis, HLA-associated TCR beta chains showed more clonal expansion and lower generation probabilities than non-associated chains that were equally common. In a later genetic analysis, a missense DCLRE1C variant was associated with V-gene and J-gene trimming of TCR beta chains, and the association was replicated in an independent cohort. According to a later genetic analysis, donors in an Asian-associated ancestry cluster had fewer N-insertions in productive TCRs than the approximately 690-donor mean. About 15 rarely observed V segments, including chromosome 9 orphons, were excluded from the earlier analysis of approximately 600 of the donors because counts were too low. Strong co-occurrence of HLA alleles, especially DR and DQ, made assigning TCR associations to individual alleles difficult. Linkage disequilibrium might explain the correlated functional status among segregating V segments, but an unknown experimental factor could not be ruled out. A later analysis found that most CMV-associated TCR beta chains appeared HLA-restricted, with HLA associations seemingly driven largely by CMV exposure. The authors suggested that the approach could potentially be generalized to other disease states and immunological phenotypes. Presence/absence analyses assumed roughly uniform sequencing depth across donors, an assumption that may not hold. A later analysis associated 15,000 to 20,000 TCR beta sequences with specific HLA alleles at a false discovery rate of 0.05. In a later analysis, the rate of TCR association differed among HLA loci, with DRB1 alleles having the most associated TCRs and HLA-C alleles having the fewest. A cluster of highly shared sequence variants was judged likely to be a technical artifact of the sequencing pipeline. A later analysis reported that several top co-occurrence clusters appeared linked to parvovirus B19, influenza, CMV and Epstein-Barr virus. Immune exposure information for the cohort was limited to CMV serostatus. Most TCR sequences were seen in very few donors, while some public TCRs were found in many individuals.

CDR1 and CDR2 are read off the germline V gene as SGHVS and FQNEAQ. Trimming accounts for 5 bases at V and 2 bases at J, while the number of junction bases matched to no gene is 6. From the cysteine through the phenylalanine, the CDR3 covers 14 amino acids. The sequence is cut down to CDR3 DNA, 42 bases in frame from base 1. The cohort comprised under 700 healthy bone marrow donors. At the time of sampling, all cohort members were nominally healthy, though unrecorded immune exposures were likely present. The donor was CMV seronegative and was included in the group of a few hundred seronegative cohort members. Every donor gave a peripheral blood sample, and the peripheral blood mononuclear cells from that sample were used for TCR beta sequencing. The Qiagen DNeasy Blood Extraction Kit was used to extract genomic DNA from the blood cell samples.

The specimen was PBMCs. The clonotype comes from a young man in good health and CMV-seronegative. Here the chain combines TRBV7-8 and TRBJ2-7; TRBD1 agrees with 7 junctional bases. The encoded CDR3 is CASSPRTGPYEQYF. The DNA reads TGTGCCAGCAGCCCAAGGACAGGACCCTACGAGCAGTACTTC.